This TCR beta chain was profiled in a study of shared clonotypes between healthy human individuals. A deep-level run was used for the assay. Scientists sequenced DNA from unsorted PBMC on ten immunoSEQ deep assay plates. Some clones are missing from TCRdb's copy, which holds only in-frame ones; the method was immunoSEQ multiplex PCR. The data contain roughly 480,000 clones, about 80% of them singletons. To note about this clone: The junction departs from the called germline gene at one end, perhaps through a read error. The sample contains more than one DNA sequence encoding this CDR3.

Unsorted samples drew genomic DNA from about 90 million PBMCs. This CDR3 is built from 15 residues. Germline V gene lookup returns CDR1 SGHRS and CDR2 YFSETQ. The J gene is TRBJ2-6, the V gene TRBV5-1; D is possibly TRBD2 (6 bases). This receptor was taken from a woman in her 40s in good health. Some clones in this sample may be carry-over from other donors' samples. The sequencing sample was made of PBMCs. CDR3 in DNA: TGCGCCAGCAGCCCAGCCCTAGGAGGGGCCAACGTCCTGACCTTC. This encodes CASSPALGGANVLTF.